This TCR beta chain originates from a study of cytotoxic CD8 clonotypes in ibrutinib-treated CLL. Broader study findings: Baseline clonality, higher than in age-matched healthy donors, tracked circulating CD8+ T-cell counts. Clonality went higher at ibrutinib response and then dropped back toward baseline at progression.

A remark on this clone: The antigen is undetermined.

Germline V CDR1 and CDR2: SEHNR, FQNEAQ (reference sequence). Trimming took 3 bases from V and 2 from J, leaving 10 bases between them. The CDR3 is 14 residues long. Assay: immunoSEQ multiplex PCR; the TCRdb copy retains only in-frame clones and omits some. The sample has around 310,000 clones, about 80% seen once. The starting material was PBMCs, obtained before ibrutinib treatment. The receptor comes from a human donor with chronic lymphocytic leukemia. The V gene is TRBV7-9, the J gene TRBJ1-2; D gene uncertain. CDR3 bases: TGTGCCAGCAGCTTCGGCGGATTAAACTATGGCTACACCTTC. This translates into CASSFGGLNYGYTF.